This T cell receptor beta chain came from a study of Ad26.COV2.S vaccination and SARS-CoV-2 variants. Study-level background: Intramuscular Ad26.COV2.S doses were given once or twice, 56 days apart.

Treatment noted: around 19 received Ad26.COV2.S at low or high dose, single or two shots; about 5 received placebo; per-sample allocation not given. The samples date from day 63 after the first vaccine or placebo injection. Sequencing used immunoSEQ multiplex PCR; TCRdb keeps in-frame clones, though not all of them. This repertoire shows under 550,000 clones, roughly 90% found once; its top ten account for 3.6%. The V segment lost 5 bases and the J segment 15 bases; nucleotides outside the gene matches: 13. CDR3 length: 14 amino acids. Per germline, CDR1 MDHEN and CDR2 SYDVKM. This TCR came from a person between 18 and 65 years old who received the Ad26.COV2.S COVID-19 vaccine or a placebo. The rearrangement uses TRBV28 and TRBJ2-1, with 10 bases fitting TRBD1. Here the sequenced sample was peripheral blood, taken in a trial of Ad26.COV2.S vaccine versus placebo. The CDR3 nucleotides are TGTGCCAGCAGTCCCCCGGGACAGGGGACGTGGACGTTCTTC. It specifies CASSPPGQGTWTFF.